This TCR beta chain is from a study of a mutant IDH1 vaccine in newly diagnosed glioma. Assay used: immunoSEQ multiplex PCR; TCRdb lists only in-frame clones, some missing. The sample has 75,000 to 80,000 clones; 90% to 95% are singletons. As for this clone: Its antigen is as yet unknown.

CDR3 length: 16 amino acids. The V end was cut by 3 bases, the J end by 0 bases, with 12 bases between. Germline assignment: CDR1 ENHRY and CDR2 SYGVKD. Time point here: week 5, during vaccination. A 20-mer mutant IDH1 peptide at 300 ug was injected subcutaneously with topical imiquimod. The chain has TRBV10-3 and TRBJ1-3, with D possibly TRBD1 on 5 matching bases. The starting material was PBMCs, obtained from a glioma patient whose treatment included an IDH1 peptide vaccine. The TCR sequence derives from a woman aged 50 to 60 with glioma. CDR3 nucleotide sequence: TGTGCCATCAGTGAACAGGACACCGGCTCTGGAAACACCATATATTTT. It yields the protein CAISEQDTGSGNTIYF.